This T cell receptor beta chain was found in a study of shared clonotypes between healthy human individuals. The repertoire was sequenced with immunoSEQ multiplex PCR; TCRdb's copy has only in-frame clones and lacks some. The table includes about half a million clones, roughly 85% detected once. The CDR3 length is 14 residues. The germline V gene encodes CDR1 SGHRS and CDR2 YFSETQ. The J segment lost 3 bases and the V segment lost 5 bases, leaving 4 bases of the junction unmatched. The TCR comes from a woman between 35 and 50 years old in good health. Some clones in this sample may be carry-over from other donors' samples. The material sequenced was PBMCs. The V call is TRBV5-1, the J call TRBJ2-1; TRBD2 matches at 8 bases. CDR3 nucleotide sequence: TGCGCCAGCAGGGTAGCGGGGATCTACAATGAGCAGTTCTTC. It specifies CASRVAGIYNEQFF. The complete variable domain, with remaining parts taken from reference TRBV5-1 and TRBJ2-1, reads KAGVTQTPRYLIKTRGQQVTLSCSPISGHRSVSWYQQTPGQGLQFLFEYFSETQRNKGNFPGRFSGRQFSNSRSEMNVSTLELGDSALYLCASRVAGIYNEQFFGPGTRLTVL.